The 5 T cell receptor beta chains listed next were all sequenced from one sample in a study of blood T cell repertoires in COVID-19 (dated by TCRdb to the early 2020s). The protocol used for the library was the immunoSEQ multiplex PCR assay. The source is immuneACCESS, and TCRdb retained only in-frame sequences with V and J called. Part of the clones is not carried over; for the studies checked, unresolved V genes explain less than half of this, and the remainder is unexplained. This sample holds hundreds of thousands of clones; about 87% were observed only once. 0.2% to 0.3% of the sample goes to the ten largest clones. The specimen was peripheral blood. Every receptor here comes from a woman in her late teens or twenties with acute or convalescent COVID-19.

The chain combines TRBV24-1 with TRBJ1-2; 9 bases agree with TRBD1. V shed 4 bases, J shed 8 bases, and the junction held 7 bases outside the gene matches. Germline CDR1 KGHDR, CDR2 SFDVKD. CDR3 length equals 14 residues. The CDR3 nucleotides are TGTGCCACCAGTGACTCAGACAGGGGGAGCGGCTACACCTTC. This gives the protein CATSDSDRGSGYTF.

This clone was observed once. This sequence joins TRBV5-1 and TRBJ1-2; 7 bases map to TRBD1. CDR1 is SGHRS and CDR2 is YFSETQ in the germline V gene. The V segment lost 4 bases and the J segment 4 bases; nucleotides outside the gene matches: 7. CDR3 length: 14 residues. CDR3 sequence reads: CASSTRDSSYGYTF. CDR3 bases: TGCGCCAGCAGCACAAGGGACAGCAGCTATGGCTACACCTTC. Variable domain in full (rest from reference TRBV5-1 and TRBJ1-2): KAGVTQTPRYLIKTRGQQVTLSCSPISGHRSVSWYQQTPGQGLQFLFEYFSETQRNKGNFPGRFSGRQFSNSRSEMNVSTLELGDSALYLCASSTRDSSYGYTFGSGTRLTVV.

This chain connects TRBV5-8 to TRBJ2-1, with 8 nucleotides matching TRBD2. The CDR3 runs to 15 residues. With V trimmed by 0 bases and J by 8 bases, 7 bases remained unmatched. Germline values: CDR1 SGHTS, CDR2 YDEGEE. CDR3 DNA sequence: TGTGCCAGCAGCTTGGAGGTAGCGGGGTCGGATGAGCAGTTCTTC. It yields the protein CASSLEVAGSDEQFF.

This sequence joins TRBV7-9 and TRBJ1-1; 9 positions match TRBD1. The CDR3 length is 17 residues. Germline V lookup: CDR1 SEHNR, CDR2 FQNEAQ (reference sequence). V dropped 1 base and J dropped 1; count of bases not matched to a gene: 7. The CDR3 nucleotides read TGTGCCAGCAGCTTAGGGACAGGGGTGTTCAAGAACACTGAAGCTTTCTTT. Translation gives CASSLGTGVFKNTEAFF.

J is TRBJ1-5 and V is TRBV6-1; TRBD1 is a possible D gene (6 bases). This CDR3 contains 14 residues. From germline, CDR1 is MNHNS and CDR2 SASEGT. V was clipped by 2 bases and J by 6 bases, with 11 bases between them. The CDR3 loop is CASSESGGTQPQHF. DNA for the CDR3: TGTGCCAGCAGTGAATCGGGGGGCACTCAGCCCCAGCATTTT.